The 7 T cell receptor beta chains below all came from one sample that was sequenced in a study of cytomegalovirus exposure and HLA in healthy donors (dated by TCRdb to 2016 to 2017). Library prep was done by the immunoSEQ multiplex PCR assay. The multiplex PCR relied on a mix of 60 forward primers for TCR Vbeta segments and 13 reverse primers for TCR Jbeta segments. TCRdb retrieved this table from immuneACCESS and kept in-frame rearrangements only. Not all clones are present; in checked studies, unresolved V genes account for under half, and no reason is known for the remainder. Across this sample there are fewer than 200,000 clones, with more than 75% seen only once. Around 0.91% of the sample lies in the top ten. The sample taken for sequencing was PBMCs. The source of these receptors is a girl aged 2-10 years in good health and CMV-seropositive.

The genes are TRBV27 and TRBJ2-7, with TRBD2 identical over 7 bases. This CDR3 is 14 amino acids long. Per the germline V gene, CDR1 is MNHEY and CDR2 is SMNVEV (reference sequence). Germline trimming cut 3 bases from V and 2 bases from J; bases unmatched to any gene: 4. CDR3 sequence: CASSLGGGTYEQYF. The DNA of the CDR3 is TGTGCCAGCAGTTTGGGGGGGGGTACCTACGAGCAGTACTTC.

The chain joins TRBV5-6 to TRBJ2-2; 7 bases match TRBD2. From germline, CDR1 is SGHDT and CDR2 YYEEEE. CDR3 length: 16 amino acids. J gave up 6 bases and V 0 bases, and 8 bases lay outside the gene matches. The CDR3 here is CASSLDRGRRPGELFF. For the CDR3, the DNA is TGTGCCAGCAGCTTGGATCGCGGGAGAAGGCCCGGGGAGCTGTTTTTT.

The gene calls are TRBV29-1 and TRBJ2-1, with TRBD2 matching 12 bases. Germline V lookup: CDR1 SQVTM, CDR2 ANQGSEA. The trim removed 0 bases at V and 10 bases at J, leaving 1 base unmatched. This CDR3 has 13 amino acids. CDR3 in DNA: TGCAGCGTTGAAGATCTAGCGGGAGGGGAGCAGTTCTTC. Its translation is CSVEDLAGGEQFF.

The J gene is TRBJ2-1, the V gene TRBV29-1; D unclear. V was trimmed by 7 bases and J by 10 bases, leaving 11 bases between them. The CDR3 runs to 10 residues. CDR1 SQVTM and CDR2 ANQGSEA come from the germline V gene. Here the CDR3 reads CSASVLEQFF. CDR3 DNA: TGCAGCGCCTCCGTACTGGAGCAGTTCTTC.

The gene calls are TRBV28 and TRBJ2-5, with D possibly being TRBD1 (6 bases). The V and J ends lost 6 bases and 1 base respectively, with 6 bases between them. CDR1 MDHEN and CDR2 SYDVKM come from the germline V gene. This CDR3 has 12 residues. CDR3 DNA: TGTGCCAGCAGGACAGGCCAAGAGACCCAGTACTTC. Protein sequence: CASRTGQETQYF.

Worth noting for this clone: This sample includes further DNA sequences coding for the same CDR3. The rearrangement links TRBV30 to TRBJ1-5; maybe TRBD1 (5 bases). Germline V gene lookup returns CDR1 GTSNPN and CDR2 SVGIG (reference sequence). The V and J ends lost 0 bases and 2 bases respectively, with 11 bases between them. The CDR3 sequence is 15 residues long. The CDR3, as DNA: TGTGCCTGGAGTGTACGGGGGAGCGGCAATCAGCCCCAGCATTTT. As protein: CAWSVRGSGNQPQHF.

The chain uses TRBV29-1 and TRBJ1-3; D unresolved. Germline CDR1 is SQVTM and CDR2 is ANQGSEA. V was trimmed by 4 bases and J by 0 bases, leaving 7 bases between them. CDR3 length: 13 residues. The CDR3 sequence: CSVAGSSGNTIYF. The CDR3 bases are TGCAGCGTTGCAGGCAGCTCTGGAAACACCATATATTTT.